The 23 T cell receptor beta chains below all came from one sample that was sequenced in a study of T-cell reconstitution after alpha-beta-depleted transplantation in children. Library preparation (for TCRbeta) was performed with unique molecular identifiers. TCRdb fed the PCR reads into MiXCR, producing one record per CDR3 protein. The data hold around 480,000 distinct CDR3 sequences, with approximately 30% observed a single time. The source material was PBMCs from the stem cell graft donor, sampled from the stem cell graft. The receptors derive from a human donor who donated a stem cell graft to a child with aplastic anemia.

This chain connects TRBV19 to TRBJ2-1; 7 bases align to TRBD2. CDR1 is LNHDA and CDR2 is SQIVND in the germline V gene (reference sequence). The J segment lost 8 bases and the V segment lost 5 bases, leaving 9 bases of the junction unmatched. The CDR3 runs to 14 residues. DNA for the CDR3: TGTGCCAGTAGTTGGTGGGAGGGGCGGCATGAGCAGTTCTTC. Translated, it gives CASSWWEGRHEQFF.

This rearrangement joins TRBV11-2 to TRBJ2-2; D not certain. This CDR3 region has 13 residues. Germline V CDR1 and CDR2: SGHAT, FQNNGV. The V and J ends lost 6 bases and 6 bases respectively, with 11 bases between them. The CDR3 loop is CASSIGMAGELFF. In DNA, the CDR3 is TGTGCCAGCAGTATCGGTATGGCCGGGGAGCTGTTTTTT. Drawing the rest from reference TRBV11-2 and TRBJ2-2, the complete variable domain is EAGVAQSPRYKIIEKRQSVAFWCNPISGHATLYWYQQILGQGPKLLIQFQNNGVVDDSQLPKDRFSAERLKGVDSTLKIQPAKLEDSAVYLCASSIGMAGELFFGEGSRLTVL.

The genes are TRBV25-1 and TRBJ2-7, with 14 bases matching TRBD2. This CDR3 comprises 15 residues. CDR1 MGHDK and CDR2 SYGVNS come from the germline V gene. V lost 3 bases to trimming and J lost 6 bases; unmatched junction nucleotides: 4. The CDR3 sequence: CASSDKGLAGVEQYF. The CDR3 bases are TGTGCCAGCAGTGATAAGGGACTAGCGGGAGTCGAGCAGTACTTC.

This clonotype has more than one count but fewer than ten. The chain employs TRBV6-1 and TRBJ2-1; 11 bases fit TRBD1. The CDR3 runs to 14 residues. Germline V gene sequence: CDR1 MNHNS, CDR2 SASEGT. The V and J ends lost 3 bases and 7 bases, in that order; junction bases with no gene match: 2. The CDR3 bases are TGTGCCAGCAGTGAGGGACAGGGGGTTAATGAGCAGTTCTTC. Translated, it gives CASSEGQGVNEQFF.

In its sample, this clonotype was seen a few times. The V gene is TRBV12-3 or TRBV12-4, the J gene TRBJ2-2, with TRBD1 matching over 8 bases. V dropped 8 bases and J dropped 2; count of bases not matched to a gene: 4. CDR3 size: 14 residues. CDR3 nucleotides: TGTGCCAGCCGACAGGGGCTCAACACCGGGGAGCTGTTTTTT. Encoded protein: CASRQGLNTGELFF.

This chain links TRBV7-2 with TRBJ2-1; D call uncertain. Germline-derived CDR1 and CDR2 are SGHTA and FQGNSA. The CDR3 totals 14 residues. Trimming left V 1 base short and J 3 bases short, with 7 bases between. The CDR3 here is CASSLVSDYNEQFF. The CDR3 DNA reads TGTGCCAGCAGCTTAGTCAGCGACTACAATGAGCAGTTCTTC.

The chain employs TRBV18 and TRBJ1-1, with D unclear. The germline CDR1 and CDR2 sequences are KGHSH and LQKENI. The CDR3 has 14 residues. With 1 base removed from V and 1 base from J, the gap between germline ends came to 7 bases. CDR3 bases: TGTGCCAGCTCACCACAGGCATGGAACACTGAAGCTTTCTTT. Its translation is CASSPQAWNTEAFF. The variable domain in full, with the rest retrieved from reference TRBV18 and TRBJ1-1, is NAGVMQNPRHLVRRRGQEARLRCSPMKGHSHVYWYRQLPEEGLKFMVYLQKENIIDESGMPKERFSAEFPKEGPSILRIQQVVRGDSAAYFCASSPQAWNTEAFFGQGTRLTVV.

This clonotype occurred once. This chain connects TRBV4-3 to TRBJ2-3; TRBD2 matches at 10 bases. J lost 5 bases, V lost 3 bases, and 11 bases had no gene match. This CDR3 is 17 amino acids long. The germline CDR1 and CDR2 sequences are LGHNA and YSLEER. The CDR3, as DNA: TGCGCCAGCAGCCAGCAAACTGGCAGCGGGAGGGTAGATACGCAGTATTTT. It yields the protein CASSQQTGSGRVDTQYF.

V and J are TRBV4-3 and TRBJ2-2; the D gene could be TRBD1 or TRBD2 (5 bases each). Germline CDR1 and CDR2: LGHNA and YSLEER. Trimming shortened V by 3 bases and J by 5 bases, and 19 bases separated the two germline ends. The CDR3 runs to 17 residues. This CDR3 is CASSQSTSGRTTGELFF. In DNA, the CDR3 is TGCGCCAGCAGCCAGAGTACCTCGGGACGGACGACCGGGGAGCTGTTTTTT.

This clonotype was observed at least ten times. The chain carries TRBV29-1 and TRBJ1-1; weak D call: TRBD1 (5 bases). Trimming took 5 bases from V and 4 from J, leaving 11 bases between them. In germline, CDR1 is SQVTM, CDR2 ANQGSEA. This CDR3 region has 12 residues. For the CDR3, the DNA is TGCAGCGTTCTTCAGGGAATCACTGAAGCTTTCTTT. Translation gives CSVLQGITEAFF.

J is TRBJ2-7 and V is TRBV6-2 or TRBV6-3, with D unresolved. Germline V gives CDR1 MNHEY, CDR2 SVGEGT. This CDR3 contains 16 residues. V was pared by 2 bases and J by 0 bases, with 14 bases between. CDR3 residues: CASSYVQGDNSYEQYF. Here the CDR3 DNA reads TGTGCCAGCAGTTACGTCCAAGGCGACAACTCCTACGAGCAGTACTTC.

The CDR3 protein is CASRRQGVREQYF. CDR3 nucleotide sequence: TGTGCCAGCAGGAGACAGGGGGTAAGGGAGCAGTACTTC. The V and J genes are TRBV12-3 or TRBV12-4 and TRBJ2-7; 9 bases line up with TRBD1. V trimming: 6 bases; J trimming: 7 bases; junction bases outside the gene matches: 7. The CDR3 length is 13 residues.

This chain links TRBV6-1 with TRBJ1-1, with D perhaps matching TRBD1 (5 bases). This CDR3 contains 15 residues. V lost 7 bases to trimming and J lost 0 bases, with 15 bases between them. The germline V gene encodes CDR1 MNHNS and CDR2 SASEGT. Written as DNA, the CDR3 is TGTGCCAGCATTCGCGACAGCCTTATGAACACTGAAGCTTTCTTT. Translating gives CASIRDSLMNTEAFF.

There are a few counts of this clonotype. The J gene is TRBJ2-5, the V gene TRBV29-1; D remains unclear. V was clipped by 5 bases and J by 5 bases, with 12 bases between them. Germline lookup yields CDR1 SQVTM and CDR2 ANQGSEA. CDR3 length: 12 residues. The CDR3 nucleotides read TGCAGCGTTTCCCCCGGCGGCGAGACCCAGTACTTC. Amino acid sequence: CSVSPGGETQYF.

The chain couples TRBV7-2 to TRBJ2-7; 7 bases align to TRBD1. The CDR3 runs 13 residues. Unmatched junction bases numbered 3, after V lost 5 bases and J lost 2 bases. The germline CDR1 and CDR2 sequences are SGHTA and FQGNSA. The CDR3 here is CASSTTGPYEQYF. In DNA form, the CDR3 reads TGTGCCAGCAGCACGACAGGGCCCTACGAGCAGTACTTC. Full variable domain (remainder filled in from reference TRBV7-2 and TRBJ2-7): GAGVSQSPSNKVTEKGKDVELRCDPISGHTALYWYRQSLGQGLEFLIYFQGNSAPDKSGLPSDRFSAERTGGSVSTLTIQRTQQEDSAVYLCASSTTGPYEQYFGPGTRLTVT.

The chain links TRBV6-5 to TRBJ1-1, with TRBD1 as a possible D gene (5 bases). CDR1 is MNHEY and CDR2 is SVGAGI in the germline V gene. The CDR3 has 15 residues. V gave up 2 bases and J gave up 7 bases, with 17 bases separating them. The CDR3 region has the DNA TGTGCCAGCAGTTACCGCCTGAACAGGAAGAGTGAAGCTTTCTTT. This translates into CASSYRLNRKSEAFF.

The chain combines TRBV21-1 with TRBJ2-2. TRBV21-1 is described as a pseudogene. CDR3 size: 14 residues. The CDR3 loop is CAISRRLLHGELFF. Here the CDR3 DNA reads TGTGCCATCAGCCGCCGACTCCTTCACGGGGAGCTGTTTTTT.

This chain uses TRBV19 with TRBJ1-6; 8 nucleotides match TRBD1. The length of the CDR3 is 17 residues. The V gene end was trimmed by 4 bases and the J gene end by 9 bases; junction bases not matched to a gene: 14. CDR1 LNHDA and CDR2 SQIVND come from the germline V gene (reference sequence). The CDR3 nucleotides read TGTGCCAGTAGTAGAGGACAGGGAAGAGGCGTCCGTTCACCCCTCCACTTT. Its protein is CASSRGQGRGVRSPLHF.

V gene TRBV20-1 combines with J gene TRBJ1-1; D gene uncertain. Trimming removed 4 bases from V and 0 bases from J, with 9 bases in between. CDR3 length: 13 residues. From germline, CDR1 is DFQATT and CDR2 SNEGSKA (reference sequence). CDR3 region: CSAKGGVNTEAFF. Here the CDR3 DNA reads TGCAGTGCTAAGGGTGGAGTGAACACTGAAGCTTTCTTT.

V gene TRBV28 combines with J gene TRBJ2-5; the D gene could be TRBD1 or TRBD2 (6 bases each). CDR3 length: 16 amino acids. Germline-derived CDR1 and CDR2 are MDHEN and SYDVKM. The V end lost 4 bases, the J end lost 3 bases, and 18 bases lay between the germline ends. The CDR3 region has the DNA TGTGCCAGCAGTTCCCGGGGTGTAAGGGGGGAAGAGACCCAGTACTTC. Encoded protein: CASSSRGVRGEETQYF.

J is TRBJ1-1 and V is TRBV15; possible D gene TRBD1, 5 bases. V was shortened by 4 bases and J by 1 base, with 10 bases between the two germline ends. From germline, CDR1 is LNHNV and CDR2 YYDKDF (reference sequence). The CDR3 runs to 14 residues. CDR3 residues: CATSKGTGNTEAFF. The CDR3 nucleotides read TGTGCCACCAGCAAAGGGACGGGGAACACTGAAGCTTTCTTT.

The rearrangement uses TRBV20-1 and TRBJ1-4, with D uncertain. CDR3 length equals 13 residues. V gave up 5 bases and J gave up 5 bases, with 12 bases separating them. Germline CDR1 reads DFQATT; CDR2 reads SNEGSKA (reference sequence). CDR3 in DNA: TGCAGTGCTCTAGAAGGGTCGAATGAAAAACTGTTTTTT. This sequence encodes CSALEGSNEKLFF.

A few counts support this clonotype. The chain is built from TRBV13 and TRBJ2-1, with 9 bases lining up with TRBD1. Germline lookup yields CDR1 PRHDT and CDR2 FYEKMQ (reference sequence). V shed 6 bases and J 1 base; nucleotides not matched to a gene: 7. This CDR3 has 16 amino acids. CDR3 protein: CASSTGTGSSYNEQFF. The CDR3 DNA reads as TGTGCCAGCAGTACCGGGACAGGGAGTTCCTACAATGAGCAGTTCTTC.